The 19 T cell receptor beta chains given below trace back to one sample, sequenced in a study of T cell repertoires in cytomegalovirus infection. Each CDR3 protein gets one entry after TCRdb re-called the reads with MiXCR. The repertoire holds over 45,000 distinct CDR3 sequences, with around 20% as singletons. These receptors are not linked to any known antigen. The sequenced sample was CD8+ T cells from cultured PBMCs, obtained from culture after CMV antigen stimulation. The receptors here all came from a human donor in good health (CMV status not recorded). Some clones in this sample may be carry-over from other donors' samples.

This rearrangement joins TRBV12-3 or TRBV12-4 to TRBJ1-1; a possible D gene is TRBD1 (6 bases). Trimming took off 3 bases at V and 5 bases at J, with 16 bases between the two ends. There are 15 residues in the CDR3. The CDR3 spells CASSLPGGLTTEAFF. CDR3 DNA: TGTGCCAGCAGTTTGCCCGGGGGGCTTACGACTGAAGCTTTCTTT.

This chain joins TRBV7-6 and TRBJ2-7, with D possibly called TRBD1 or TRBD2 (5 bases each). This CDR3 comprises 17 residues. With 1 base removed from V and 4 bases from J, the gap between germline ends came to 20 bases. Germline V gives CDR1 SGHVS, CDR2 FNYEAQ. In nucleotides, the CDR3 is TGTGCCAGCAGCTTAGGGCCGGAAGGGACGCCCCCGTACGAGCAGTACTTC. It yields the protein CASSLGPEGTPPYEQYF. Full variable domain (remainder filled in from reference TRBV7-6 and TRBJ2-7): GAGVSQSPRYKVTKRGQDVALRCDPISGHVSLYWYRQALGQGPEFLTYFNYEAQQDKSGLPNDRFSAERPEGSISTLTIQRTEQRDSAMYRCASSLGPEGTPPYEQYFGPGTRLTVT.

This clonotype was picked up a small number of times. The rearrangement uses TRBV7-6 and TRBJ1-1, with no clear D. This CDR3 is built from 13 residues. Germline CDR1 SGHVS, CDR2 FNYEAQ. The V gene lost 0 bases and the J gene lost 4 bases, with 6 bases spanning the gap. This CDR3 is CASSLAAGTEAFF. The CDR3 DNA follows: TGTGCCAGCAGCTTAGCGGCGGGCACTGAAGCTTTCTTT.

DNA of the CDR3: TGTGCCAGCAGCTTAGGACAGGGGATCTACAATGAGCAGTTCTTC. Amino acid sequence: CASSLGQGIYNEQFF. The chain joins TRBV7-2 to TRBJ2-1; 8 bases agree with TRBD1. The CDR3 has 15 amino acids. Germline trimming cut 1 base from V and 3 bases from J; bases unmatched to any gene: 2. Germline V gene sequence: CDR1 SGHTA, CDR2 FQGNSA.

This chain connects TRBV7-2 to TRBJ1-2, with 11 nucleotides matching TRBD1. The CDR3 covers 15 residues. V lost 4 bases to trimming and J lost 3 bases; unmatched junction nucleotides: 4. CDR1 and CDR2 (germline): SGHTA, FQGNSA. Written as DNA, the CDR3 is TGTGCCAGCAGCTGGACAGGGGGCCAGGACTATGGCTACACCTTC. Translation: CASSWTGGQDYGYTF.

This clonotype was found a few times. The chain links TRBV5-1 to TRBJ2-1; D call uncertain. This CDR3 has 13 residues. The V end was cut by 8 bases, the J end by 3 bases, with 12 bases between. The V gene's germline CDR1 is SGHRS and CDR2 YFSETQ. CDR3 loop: CASSIRLYNEQFF. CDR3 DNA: TGCGCCAGTAGTATTCGCCTCTACAATGAGCAGTTCTTC.

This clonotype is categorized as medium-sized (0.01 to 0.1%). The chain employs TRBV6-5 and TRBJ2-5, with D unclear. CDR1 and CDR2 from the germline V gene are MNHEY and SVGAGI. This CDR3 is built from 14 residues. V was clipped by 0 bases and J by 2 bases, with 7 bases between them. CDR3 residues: CASSYSDGQETQYF. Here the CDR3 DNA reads TGTGCCAGCAGTTACTCGGACGGGCAAGAGACCCAGTACTTC.

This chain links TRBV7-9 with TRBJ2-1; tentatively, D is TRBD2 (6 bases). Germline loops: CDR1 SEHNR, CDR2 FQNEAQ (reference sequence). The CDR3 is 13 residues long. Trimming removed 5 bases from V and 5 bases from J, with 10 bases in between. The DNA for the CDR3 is TGTGCCAGCAGCCCGACTAGAAACAATGAGCAGTTCTTC. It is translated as CASSPTRNNEQFF.

In DNA, the CDR3 is TGTGCCAGCAGCTCTTTATGGGAGACCCAGTACTTC. Its translation is CASSSLWETQYF. The chain joins TRBV7-2 to TRBJ2-5; no definite D call. The CDR3 has 12 amino acids. V lost 4 bases and J 5 bases, leaving 8 bases between the germline ends. The germline V gene has CDR1 SGHTA and CDR2 FQGNSA.

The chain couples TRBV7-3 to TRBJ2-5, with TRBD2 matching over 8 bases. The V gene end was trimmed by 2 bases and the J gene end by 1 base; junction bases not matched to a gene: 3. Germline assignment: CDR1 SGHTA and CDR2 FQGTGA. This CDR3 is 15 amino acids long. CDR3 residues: CASSLEAGAQETQYF. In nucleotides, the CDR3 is TGTGCCAGCAGCTTAGAAGCGGGGGCCCAAGAGACCCAGTACTTC.

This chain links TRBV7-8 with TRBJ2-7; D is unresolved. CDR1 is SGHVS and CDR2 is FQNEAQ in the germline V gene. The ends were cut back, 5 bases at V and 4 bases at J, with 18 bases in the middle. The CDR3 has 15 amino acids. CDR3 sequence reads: CASSAQLNHKYEQYF. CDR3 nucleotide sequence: TGTGCCAGCAGCGCACAGTTAAATCATAAGTACGAGCAGTACTTC.

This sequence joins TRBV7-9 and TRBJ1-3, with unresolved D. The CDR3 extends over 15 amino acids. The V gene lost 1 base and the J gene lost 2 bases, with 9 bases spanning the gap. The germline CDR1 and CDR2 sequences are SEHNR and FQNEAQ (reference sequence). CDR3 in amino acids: CASSLEFSPGNTIYF. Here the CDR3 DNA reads TGTGCCAGCAGCTTAGAGTTTTCCCCTGGAAACACCATATATTTT. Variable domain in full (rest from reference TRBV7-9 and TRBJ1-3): DTGVSQNPRHKITKRGQNVTFRCDPISEHNRLYWYRQTLGQGPEFLTYFQNEAQLEKSRLLSDRFSAERPKGSFSTLEIQRTEQGDSAMYLCASSLEFSPGNTIYFGEGSWLTVV.

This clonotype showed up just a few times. CDR3 sequence (DNA): TGCGCCAGCAGCCAAGATTTCTGGGCAGACCGGTTTACTGAAGCTTTCTTT. Translating it yields CASSQDFWADRFTEAFF. The genes are TRBV4-3 and TRBJ1-1; D gene unclear. Germline V gene lookup returns CDR1 LGHNA and CDR2 YSLEER. The V end was cut by 0 bases, the J end by 5 bases, with 19 bases between. The length of the CDR3 is 17 residues.

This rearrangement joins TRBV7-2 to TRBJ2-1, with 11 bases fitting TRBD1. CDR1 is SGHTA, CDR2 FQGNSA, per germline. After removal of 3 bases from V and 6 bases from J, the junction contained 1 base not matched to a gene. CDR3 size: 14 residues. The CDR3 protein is CASSLGTGGNEQFF. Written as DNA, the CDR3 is TGTGCCAGCAGCTTGGGGACAGGGGGCAATGAGCAGTTCTTC. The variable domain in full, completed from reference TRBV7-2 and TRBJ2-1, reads GAGVSQSPSNKVTEKGKDVELRCDPISGHTALYWYRQSLGQGLEFLIYFQGNSAPDKSGLPSDRFSAERTGGSVSTLTIQRTQQEDSAVYLCASSLGTGGNEQFFGPGTRLTVL.

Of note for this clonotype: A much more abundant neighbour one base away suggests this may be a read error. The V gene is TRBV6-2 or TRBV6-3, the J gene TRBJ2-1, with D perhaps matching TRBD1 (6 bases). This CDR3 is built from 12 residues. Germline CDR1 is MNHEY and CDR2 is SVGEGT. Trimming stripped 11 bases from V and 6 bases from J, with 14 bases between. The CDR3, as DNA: TGTGCCCGCAAACAGGGAAGCAATGAGCAGTTCTTC. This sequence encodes CARKQGSNEQFF.

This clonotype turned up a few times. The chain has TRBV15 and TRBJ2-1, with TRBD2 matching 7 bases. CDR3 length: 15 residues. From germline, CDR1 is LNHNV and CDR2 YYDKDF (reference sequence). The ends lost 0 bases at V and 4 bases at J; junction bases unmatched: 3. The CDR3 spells CATSREAGAYNEQFF. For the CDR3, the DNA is TGTGCCACCAGCAGAGAGGCGGGAGCTTACAATGAGCAGTTCTTC.

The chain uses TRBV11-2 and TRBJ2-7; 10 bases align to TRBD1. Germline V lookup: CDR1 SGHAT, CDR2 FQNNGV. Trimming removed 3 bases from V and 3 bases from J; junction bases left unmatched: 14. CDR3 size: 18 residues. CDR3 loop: CASSLGRFGQGDRYEQYF. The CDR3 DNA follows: TGTGCCAGCAGCTTGGGTCGCTTCGGACAGGGGGACCGCTACGAGCAGTACTTC.

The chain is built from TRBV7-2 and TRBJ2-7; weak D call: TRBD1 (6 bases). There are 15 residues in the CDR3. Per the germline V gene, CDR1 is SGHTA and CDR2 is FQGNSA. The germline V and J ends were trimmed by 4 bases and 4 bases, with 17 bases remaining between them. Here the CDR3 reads CASSSRGFHGYEQYF. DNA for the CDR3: TGTGCCAGCAGCTCCAGGGGATTCCATGGTTACGAGCAGTACTTC.

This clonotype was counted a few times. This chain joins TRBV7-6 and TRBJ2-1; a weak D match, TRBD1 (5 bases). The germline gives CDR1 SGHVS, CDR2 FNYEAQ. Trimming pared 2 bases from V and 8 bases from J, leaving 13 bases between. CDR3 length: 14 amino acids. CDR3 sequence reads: CASSLQGPLDEQFF. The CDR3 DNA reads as TGTGCCAGCAGCTTACAGGGCCCCTTGGATGAGCAGTTCTTC.